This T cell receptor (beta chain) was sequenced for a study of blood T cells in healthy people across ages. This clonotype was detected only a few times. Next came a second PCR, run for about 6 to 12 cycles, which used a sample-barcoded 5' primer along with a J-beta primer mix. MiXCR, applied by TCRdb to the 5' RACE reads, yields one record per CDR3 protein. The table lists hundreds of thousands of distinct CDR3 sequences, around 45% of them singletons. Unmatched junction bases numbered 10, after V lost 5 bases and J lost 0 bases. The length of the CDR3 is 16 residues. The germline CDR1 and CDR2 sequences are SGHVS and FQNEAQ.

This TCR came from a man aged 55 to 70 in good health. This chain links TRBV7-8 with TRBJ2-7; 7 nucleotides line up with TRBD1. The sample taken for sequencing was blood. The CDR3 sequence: CASSPKGQTTSYEQYF. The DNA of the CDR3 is TGTGCCAGCAGCCCAAAGGGACAGACTACCTCCTACGAGCAGTACTTC.